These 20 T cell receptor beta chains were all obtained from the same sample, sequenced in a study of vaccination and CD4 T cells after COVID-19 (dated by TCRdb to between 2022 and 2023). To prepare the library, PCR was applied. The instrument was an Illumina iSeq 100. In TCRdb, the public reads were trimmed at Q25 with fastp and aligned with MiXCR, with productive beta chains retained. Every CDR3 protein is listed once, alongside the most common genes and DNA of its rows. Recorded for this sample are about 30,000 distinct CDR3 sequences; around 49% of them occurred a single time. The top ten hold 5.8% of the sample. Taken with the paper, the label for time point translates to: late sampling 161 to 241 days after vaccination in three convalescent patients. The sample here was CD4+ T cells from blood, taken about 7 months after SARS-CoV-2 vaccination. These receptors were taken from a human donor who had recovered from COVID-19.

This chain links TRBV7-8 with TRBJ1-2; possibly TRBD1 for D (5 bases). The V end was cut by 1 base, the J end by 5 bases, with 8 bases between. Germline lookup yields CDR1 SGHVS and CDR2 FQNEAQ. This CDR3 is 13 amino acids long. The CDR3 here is CASSLEAGYGYTF. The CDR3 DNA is TGTGCCAGCAGCTTAGAGGCAGGGTATGGCTACACCTTC.

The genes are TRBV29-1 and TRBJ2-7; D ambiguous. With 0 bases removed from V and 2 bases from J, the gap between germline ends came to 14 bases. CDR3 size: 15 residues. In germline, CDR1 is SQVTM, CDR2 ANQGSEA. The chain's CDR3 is CSVEDLSAQTYEQYF. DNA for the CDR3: TGCAGCGTTGAAGATCTATCTGCCCAGACCTACGAGCAGTACTTC.

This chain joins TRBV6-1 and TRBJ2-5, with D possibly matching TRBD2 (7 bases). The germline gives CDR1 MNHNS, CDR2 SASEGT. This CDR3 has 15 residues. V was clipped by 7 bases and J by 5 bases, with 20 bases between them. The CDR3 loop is CASIRLGGGWETQYF. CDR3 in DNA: TGTGCCAGCATCAGACTAGGGGGGGGTTGGGAGACCCAGTACTTC.

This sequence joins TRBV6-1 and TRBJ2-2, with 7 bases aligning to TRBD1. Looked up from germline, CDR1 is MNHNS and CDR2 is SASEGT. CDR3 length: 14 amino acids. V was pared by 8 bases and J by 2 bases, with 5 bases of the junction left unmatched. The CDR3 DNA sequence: TGTGCCAGCCACGGGACAGTCAACACCGGGGAGCTGTTTTTT. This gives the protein CASHGTVNTGELFF.

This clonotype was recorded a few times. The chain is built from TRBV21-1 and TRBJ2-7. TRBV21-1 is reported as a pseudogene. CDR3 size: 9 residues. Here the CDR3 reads CASIHEQYF. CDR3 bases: TGTGCCAGTATTCACGAGCAGTACTTC.

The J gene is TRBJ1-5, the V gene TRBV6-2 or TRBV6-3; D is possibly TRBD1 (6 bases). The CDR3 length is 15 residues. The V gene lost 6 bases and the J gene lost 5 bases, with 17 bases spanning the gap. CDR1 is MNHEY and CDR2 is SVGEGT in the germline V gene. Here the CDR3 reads CASSPGWGGHQPQHF. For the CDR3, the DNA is TGTGCCAGCAGCCCGGGATGGGGGGGCCATCAGCCCCAGCATTTT.

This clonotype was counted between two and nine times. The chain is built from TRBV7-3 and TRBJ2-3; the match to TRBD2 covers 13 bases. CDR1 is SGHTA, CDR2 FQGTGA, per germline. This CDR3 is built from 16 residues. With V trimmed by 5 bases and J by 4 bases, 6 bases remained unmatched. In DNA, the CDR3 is TGTGCCAGCAGCCAAACTAGCGGGAGGGCCGCAGATACGCAGTATTTT. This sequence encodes CASSQTSGRAADTQYF.

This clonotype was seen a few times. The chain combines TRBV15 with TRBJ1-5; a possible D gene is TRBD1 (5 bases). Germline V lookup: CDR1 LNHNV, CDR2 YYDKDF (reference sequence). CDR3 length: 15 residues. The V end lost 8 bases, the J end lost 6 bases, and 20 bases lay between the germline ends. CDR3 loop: CATANRVGGTQPQHF. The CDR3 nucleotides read TGTGCCACCGCCAACCGGGTCGGGGGAACTCAGCCCCAGCATTTT.

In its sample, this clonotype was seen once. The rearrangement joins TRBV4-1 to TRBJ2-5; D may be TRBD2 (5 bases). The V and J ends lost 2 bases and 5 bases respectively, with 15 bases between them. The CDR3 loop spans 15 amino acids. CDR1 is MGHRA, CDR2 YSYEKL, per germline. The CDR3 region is CASSQSRGLGETQYF. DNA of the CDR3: TGCGCCAGCAGCCAATCCCGCGGGCTCGGGGAGACCCAGTACTTC.

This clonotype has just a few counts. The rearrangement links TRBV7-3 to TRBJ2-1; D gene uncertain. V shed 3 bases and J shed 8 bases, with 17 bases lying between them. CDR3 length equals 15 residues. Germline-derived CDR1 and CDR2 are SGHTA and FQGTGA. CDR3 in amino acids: CASSFGSTGWDEQFF. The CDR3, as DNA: TGTGCCAGCAGCTTCGGCTCGACGGGTTGGGATGAGCAGTTCTTC.

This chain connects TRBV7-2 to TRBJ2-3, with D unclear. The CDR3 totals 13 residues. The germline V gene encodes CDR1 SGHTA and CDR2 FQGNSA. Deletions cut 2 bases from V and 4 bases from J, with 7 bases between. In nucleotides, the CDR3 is TGTGCCAGCAGCTTAACGGGCCCAGATACGCAGTATTTT. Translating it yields CASSLTGPDTQYF.

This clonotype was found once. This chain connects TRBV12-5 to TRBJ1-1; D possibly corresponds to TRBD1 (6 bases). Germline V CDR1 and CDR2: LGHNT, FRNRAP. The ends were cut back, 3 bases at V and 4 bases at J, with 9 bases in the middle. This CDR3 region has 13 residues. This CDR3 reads CASGLEGGTEAFF. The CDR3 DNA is TGTGCTAGTGGTTTAGAAGGGGGCACTGAAGCTTTCTTT.

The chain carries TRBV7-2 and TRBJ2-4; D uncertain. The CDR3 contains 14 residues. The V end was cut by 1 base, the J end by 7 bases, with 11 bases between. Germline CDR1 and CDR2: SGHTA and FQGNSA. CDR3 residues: CASSLGGRGNIQYF. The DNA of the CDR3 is TGTGCCAGCAGCTTAGGAGGTCGCGGTAACATTCAGTACTTC.

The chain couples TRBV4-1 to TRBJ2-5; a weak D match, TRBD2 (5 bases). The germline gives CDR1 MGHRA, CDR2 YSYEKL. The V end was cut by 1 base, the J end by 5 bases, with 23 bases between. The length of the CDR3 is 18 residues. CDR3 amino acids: CASSQVWARGFVMETQYF. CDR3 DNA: TGCGCCAGCAGCCAAGTGTGGGCTCGGGGTTTTGTTATGGAGACCCAGTACTTC.

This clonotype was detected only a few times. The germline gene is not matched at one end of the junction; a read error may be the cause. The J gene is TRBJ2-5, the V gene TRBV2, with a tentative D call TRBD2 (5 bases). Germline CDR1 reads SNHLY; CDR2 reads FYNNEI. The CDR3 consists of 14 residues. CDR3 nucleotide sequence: TGTGCCAGCAGAGAAGGGCTAGCCCAAGAGACCCAGTACTTC. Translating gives CASREGLAQETQYF.

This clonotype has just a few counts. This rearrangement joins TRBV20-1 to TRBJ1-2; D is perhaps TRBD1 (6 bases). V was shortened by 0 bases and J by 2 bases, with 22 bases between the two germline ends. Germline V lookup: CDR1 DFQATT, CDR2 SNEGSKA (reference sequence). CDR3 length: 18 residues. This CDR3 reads CSAREPGGTKPQNYGYTF. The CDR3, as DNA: TGCAGTGCTAGAGAACCGGGCGGGACAAAACCTCAGAACTATGGCTACACCTTC.

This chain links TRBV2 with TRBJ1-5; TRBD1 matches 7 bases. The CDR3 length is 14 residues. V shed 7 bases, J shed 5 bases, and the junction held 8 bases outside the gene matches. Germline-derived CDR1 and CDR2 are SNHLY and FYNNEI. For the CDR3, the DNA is TGTGCCAGCACTGGGGACAGCACTGATCAGCCCCAGCATTTT. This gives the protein CASTGDSTDQPQHF. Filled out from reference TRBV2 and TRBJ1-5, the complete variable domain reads EPEVTQTPSHQVTQMGQEVILRCVPISNHLYFYWYRQILGQKVEFLVSFYNNEISEKSEIFDDQFSVERPDGSNFTLKIRSTKLEDSAMYFCASTGDSTDQPQHFGDGTRLSIL.

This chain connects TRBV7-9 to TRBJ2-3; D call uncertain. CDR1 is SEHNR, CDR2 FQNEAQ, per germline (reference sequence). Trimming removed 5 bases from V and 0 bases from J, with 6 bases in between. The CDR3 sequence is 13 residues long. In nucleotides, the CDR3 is TGTGCCAGCAGCCCGGGTAGCACAGATACGCAGTATTTT. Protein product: CASSPGSTDTQYF. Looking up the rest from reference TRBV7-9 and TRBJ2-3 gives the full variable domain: DTGVSQNPRHKITKRGQNVTFRCDPISEHNRLYWYRQTLGQGPEFLTYFQNEAQLEKSRLLSDRFSAERPKGSFSTLEIQRTEQGDSAMYLCASSPGSTDTQYFGPGTRLTVL.

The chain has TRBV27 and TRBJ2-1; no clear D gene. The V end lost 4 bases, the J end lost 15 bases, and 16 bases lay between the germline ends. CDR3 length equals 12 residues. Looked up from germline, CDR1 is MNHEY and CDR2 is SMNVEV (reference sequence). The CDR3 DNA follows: TGTGCCAGCAGTTCGAGCCTAGTTTTGTGGTTCTTC. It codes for CASSSSLVLWFF.

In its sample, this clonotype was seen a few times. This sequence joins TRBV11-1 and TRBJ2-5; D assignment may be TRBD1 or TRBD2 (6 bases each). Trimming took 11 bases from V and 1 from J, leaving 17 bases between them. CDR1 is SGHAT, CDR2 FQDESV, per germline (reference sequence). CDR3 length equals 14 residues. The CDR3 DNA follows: TGTGCCCTCCAGCCGCGGGACACCCAAGAGACCCAGTACTTC. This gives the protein CALQPRDTQETQYF.